These 19 T cell receptor beta chains were all obtained from the same sample, sequenced in a study of human T cells and chemical hapten exposure. The time point is: patch test 2, 6 weeks after DPC sensitization. Treatment denoted: therapeutic diphenylcyclopropenone sensitization with weekly scalp DPC. MiXCR was run by TCRdb on the RACE reads, yielding one entry per CDR3 protein. The top ten hold approximately 1.7% of the sample, which has about 50,000 distinct CDR3 sequences, 8.5% to 10% seen once. This specimen was whole blood, taken in connection with sensitization to the hapten diphenylcyclopropenone (DPC). The receptors come from a woman aged 45-65 years with alopecia areata. Some clones in this sample may be carry-over from other donors' samples.

This clonotype was recorded many times. The chain employs TRBV10-3 and TRBJ1-5, with TRBD1 matching over 7 bases. The CDR3 length is 15 residues. The V gene end was trimmed by 2 bases and the J gene end by 4 bases; junction bases not matched to a gene: 5. The germline gives CDR1 ENHRY, CDR2 SYGVKD. The CDR3: CAISEGGTVNQPQHF. DNA of the CDR3: TGTGCCATCAGTGAGGGAGGGACAGTTAATCAGCCCCAGCATTTT.

Ten or more counts support this clonotype. This chain connects TRBV18 to TRBJ1-5; D uncertain. Germline assignment: CDR1 KGHSH and CDR2 LQKENI. V dropped 6 bases and J dropped 1 base, with 13 bases sitting between them. The CDR3 loop spans 15 amino acids. The CDR3 region has the DNA TGTGCCAGCTCCCCAGACTTACAGAGCAATCAGCCCCAGCATTTT. Translating it yields CASSPDLQSNQPQHF.

V and J are TRBV7-9 and TRBJ1-2, with TRBD1 as a possible D gene (5 bases). Looked up from germline, CDR1 is SEHNR and CDR2 is FQNEAQ (reference sequence). Trimming took 1 base from V and 8 from J, leaving 8 bases between them. CDR3 length: 12 residues. CDR3 nucleotides: TGTGCCAGCAGCTTAGGAGGGGTAGGCTACACCTTC. Translated, it gives CASSLGGVGYTF.

This clonotype was counted at least ten times. J is TRBJ1-2 and V is TRBV6-6, with unresolved D. The CDR3 has 13 residues. Trimming removed 5 bases from V and 10 bases from J, with 17 bases in between. Germline V gene lookup returns CDR1 MNHNY and CDR2 SVGAGI (reference sequence). Here the CDR3 reads CASSPTPRPPYTF. In nucleotides, the CDR3 is TGTGCCAGCAGTCCTACACCGCGCCCCCCCTACACCTTC.

This clonotype was seen ten or more times. This chain connects TRBV7-2 to TRBJ2-5; D perhaps matches TRBD2 (5 bases). V was cut by 6 bases and J by 4 bases, with 12 bases left in between. This CDR3 is 13 amino acids long. Looked up from germline, CDR1 is SGHTA and CDR2 is FQGNSA. Here the CDR3 DNA reads TGTGCCAGCAGATGGGCCGGAGGAGAGACCCAGTACTTC. It is translated as CASRWAGGETQYF.

This clonotype was found many times. This chain links TRBV6-2 or TRBV6-3 with TRBJ1-6; D unresolved. Germline CDR1 reads MNHEY; CDR2 reads SVGEGT. With 2 bases removed from V and 5 bases from J, the gap between germline ends came to 10 bases. This CDR3 is 15 amino acids long. The CDR3 DNA reads as TGTGCCAGCAGTTACGGACGGCTAAATAATTCACCCCTCCACTTT. Translation gives CASSYGRLNNSPLHF.

The genes are TRBV5-1 and TRBJ2-7, with 11 bases matching TRBD2. The V gene end was trimmed by 3 bases and the J gene end by 1 base; junction bases not matched to a gene: 15. This CDR3 has 19 residues. CDR1 and CDR2 (germline): SGHRS, YFSETQ. The chain's CDR3 is CASSYTSGSFSAVSYEQYF. The CDR3 region has the DNA TGCGCCAGCAGCTACACTAGCGGGAGTTTTTCGGCTGTTTCCTACGAGCAGTACTTC.

This clonotype occurred many times. CDR3 amino acids: CASGENIQYF. DNA for the CDR3: TGTGCCAGCGGGGAAAACATTCAGTACTTC. The rearrangement joins TRBV11-2 to TRBJ2-4; no clear D. CDR3 length: 10 residues. Germline loops: CDR1 SGHAT, CDR2 FQNNGV. V lost 8 bases and J 5 bases, leaving 4 bases between the germline ends.

This clonotype appeared many times. The chain couples TRBV18 to TRBJ1-5; no clear D. Trimming shortened V by 2 bases and J by 9 bases, and 11 bases separated the two germline ends. The CDR3 runs 13 residues. Germline CDR1 is KGHSH and CDR2 is LQKENI. Here the CDR3 reads CASSPGTPGPQHF. The CDR3 DNA reads as TGTGCCAGCTCACCAGGCACGCCGGGGCCCCAGCATTTT.

This clonotype was seen only a few times. This chain links TRBV18 with TRBJ1-5; no reliable D call. V was pared by 2 bases and J by 0 bases, with 11 bases between. Germline loops: CDR1 KGHSH, CDR2 LQKENI. The CDR3 has 16 residues. CDR3 in amino acids: CASSPAATYSNQPQHF. In DNA, the CDR3 is TGTGCCAGCTCACCAGCGGCAACCTATAGCAATCAGCCCCAGCATTTT.

The chain uses TRBV28 and TRBJ2-7; tentatively, D is TRBD1 (6 bases). The V and J ends lost 6 bases and 2 bases respectively, with 11 bases between them. The CDR3 has 13 residues. CDR1 MDHEN and CDR2 SYDVKM come from the germline V gene. The CDR3 region is CASRDSTTYEQYF. The CDR3 DNA reads as TGTGCCAGCAGGGACAGTACGACCTACGAGCAGTACTTC.

This clonotype was observed at least ten times. This rearrangement joins TRBV28 to TRBJ1-5; maybe TRBD1 (6 bases). Per the germline V gene, CDR1 is MDHEN and CDR2 is SYDVKM. The CDR3 is made up of 15 amino acids. V lost 3 bases, J lost 4 bases, and 13 bases lay in between. CDR3 protein: CASSFWTAANQPQHF. The DNA for the CDR3 is TGTGCCAGCAGTTTCTGGACAGCTGCTAATCAGCCCCAGCATTTT.

This clonotype has at least ten counts. The CDR3 region is CASTQTRYGYTF. CDR3 nucleotides: TGTGCCAGCACCCAGACCCGCTATGGCTACACCTTC. The rearrangement links TRBV11-2 to TRBJ1-2; D is uncertain. Deletions cut 7 bases from V and 4 bases from J, with 10 bases between. CDR3 size: 12 residues. Germline loops: CDR1 SGHAT, CDR2 FQNNGV.

This clonotype was counted a few times. The chain recombines TRBV5-1 with TRBJ1-6, with D uncertain. The CDR3 covers 17 residues. CDR1 is SGHRS and CDR2 is YFSETQ in the germline V gene. The ends were cut back, 5 bases at V and 0 bases at J, with 15 bases in the middle. The CDR3, as DNA: TGCGCCAGCAGAAGGAGTCAGGCGAGCTCCTATAATTCACCCCTCCACTTT. It is translated as CASRRSQASSYNSPLHF. Full variable domain (remainder filled in from reference TRBV5-1 and TRBJ1-6): KAGVTQTPRYLIKTRGQQVTLSCSPISGHRSVSWYQQTPGQGLQFLFEYFSETQRNKGNFPGRFSGRQFSNSRSEMNVSTLELGDSALYLCASRRSQASSYNSPLHFGNGTRLTVT.

The V gene is TRBV6-2 or TRBV6-3, the J gene TRBJ2-7; D gene unclear. The CDR3 spans 15 residues. Looked up from germline, CDR1 is MNHEY and CDR2 is SVGEGT. V lost 0 bases and J 4 bases, leaving 13 bases between the germline ends. CDR3 nucleotide sequence: TGTGCCAGCAGTTACTCGGCAGGCCTCCTTTACGAGCAGTACTTC. It yields the protein CASSYSAGLLYEQYF.

This clonotype was picked up many times. V usage is TRBV7-9 and J usage is TRBJ1-2; D not resolved. The CDR3 contains 13 residues. Deletions cut 4 bases from V and 1 base from J, with 7 bases between. Germline V gives CDR1 SEHNR, CDR2 FQNEAQ (reference sequence). CDR3: CASSWGDNYGYTF. The CDR3 DNA sequence: TGTGCCAGCAGCTGGGGTGATAACTATGGCTACACCTTC.

This clonotype has at least ten counts. The chain carries TRBV20-1 and TRBJ2-2; 11 bases are shared with TRBD2. This CDR3 has 16 residues. Unmatched junction bases numbered 6, after V lost 2 bases and J lost 4 bases. CDR1 is DFQATT and CDR2 is SNEGSKA in the germline V gene (reference sequence). CDR3 amino acids: CSARSLAGGITGELFF. The CDR3 DNA sequence: TGCAGTGCTAGAAGTCTAGCGGGGGGTATCACCGGGGAGCTGTTTTTT.

Details on this clonotype: This could be a read error, since a much larger clone is one nucleotide away. The chain recombines TRBV28 with TRBJ1-4, with D perhaps TRBD1 (5 bases). Trimming shortened V by 3 bases and J by 3 bases, and 8 bases separated the two germline ends. The CDR3 is 14 amino acids. The germline CDR1 and CDR2 sequences are MDHEN and SYDVKM. Here the CDR3 reads CASSFVGANEKLFF. The CDR3 DNA sequence: TGTGCCAGCAGTTTTGTAGGGGCTAATGAAAAACTGTTTTTT.

This clonotype was detected many times. The CDR3 here is CASSSRDRLIVGSQSSYNEQFF. CDR3 coding DNA: TGTGCCAGCAGTAGCCGGGACAGGCTAATCGTCGGGAGTCAGAGCTCCTACAATGAGCAGTTCTTC. This sequence joins TRBV12-3 or TRBV12-4 and TRBJ2-1, with 8 bases that match TRBD1. CDR3 length: 22 residues. V dropped 5 bases and J dropped 0; count of bases not matched to a gene: 24.